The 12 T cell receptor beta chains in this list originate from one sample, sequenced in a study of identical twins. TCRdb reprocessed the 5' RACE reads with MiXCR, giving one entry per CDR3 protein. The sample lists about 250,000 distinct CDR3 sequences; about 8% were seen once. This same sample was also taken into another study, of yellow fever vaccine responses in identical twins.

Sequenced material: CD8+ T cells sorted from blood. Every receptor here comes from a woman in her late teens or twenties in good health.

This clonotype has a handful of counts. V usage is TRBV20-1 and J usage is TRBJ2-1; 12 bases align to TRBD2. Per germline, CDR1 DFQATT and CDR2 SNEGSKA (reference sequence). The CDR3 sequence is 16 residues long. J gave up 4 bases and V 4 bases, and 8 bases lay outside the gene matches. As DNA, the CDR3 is TGCAGTGCTACCCCACTAGCGGGAGGAGGTTACAATGAGCAGTTCTTC. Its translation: CSATPLAGGGYNEQFF.

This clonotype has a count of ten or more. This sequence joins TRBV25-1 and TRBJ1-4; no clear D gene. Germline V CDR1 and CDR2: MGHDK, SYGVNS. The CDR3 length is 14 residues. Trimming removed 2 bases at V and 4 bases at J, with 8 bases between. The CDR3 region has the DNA TGTGCCAGCAGTGAAGTTTTCCTTAATGAAAAACTGTTTTTT. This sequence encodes CASSEVFLNEKLFF.

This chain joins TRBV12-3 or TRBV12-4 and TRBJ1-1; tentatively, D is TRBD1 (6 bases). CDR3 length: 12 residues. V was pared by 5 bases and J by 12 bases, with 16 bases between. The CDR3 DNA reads TGTGCCAGCAGTGCCCACAGGGATCGGACTTTCTTT. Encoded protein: CASSAHRDRTFF.

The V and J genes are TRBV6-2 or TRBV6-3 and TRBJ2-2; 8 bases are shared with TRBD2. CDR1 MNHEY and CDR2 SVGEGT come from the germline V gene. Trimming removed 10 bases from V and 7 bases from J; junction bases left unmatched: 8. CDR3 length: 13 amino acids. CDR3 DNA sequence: TGTGCCACTAAACTAGCGGAGGTCGGGGAGCTGTTTTTT. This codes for CATKLAEVGELFF.

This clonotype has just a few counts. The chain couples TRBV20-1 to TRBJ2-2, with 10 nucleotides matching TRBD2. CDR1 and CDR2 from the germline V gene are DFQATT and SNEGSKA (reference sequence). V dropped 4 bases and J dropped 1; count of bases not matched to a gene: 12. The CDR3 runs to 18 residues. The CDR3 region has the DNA TGCAGTGCTAATGGTTATGCTGGGACTAGCGTGAACACCGGGGAGCTGTTTTTT. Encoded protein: CSANGYAGTSVNTGELFF.

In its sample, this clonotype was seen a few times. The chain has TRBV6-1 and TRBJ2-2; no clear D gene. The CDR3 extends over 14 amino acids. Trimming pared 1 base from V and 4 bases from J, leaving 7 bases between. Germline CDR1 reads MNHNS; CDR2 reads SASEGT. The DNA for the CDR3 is TGTGCCAGCAGTGAAGAGGCGAGCACCGGGGAGCTGTTTTTT. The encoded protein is CASSEEASTGELFF.

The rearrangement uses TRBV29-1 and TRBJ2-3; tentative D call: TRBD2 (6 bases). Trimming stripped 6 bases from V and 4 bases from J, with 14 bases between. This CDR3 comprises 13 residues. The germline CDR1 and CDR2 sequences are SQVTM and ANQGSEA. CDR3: CSVPGSEADTQYF. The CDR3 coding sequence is TGCAGCGTACCCGGGAGTGAGGCAGATACGCAGTATTTT.

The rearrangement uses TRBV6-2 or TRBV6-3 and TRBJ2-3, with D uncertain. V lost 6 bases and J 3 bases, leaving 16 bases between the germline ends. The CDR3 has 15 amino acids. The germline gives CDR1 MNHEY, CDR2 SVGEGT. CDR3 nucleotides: TGTGCCAGCAGAGGACCCCCGCCCCCGACAGATACGCAGTATTTT. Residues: CASRGPPPPTDTQYF.

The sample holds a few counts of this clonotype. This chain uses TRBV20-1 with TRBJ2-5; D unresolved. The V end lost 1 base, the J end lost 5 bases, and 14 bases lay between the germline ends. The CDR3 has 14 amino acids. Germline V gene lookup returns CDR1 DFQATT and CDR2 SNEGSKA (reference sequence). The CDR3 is CSARGASLSETQYF. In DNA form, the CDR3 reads TGCAGTGCTAGAGGGGCCAGTCTTTCGGAGACCCAGTACTTC.

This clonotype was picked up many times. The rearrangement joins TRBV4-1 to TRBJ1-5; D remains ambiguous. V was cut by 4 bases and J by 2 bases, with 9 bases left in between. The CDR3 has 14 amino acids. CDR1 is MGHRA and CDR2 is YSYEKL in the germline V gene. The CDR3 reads CASSPDEGNQPQHF. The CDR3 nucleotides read TGCGCCAGCAGCCCCGACGAGGGCAATCAGCCCCAGCATTTT.

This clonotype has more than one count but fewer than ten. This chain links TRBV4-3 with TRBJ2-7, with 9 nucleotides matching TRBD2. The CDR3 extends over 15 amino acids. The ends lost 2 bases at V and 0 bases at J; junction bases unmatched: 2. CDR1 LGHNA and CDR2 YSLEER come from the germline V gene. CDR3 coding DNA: TGCGCCAGCAGCCAAAGGCGGGAGGGCTCCTACGAGCAGTACTTC. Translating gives CASSQRREGSYEQYF.

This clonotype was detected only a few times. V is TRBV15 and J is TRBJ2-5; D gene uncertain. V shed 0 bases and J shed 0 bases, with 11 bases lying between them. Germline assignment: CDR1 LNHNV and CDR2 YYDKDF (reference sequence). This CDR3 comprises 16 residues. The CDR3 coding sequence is TGTGCCACCAGCAGAGATAAGTTTGTGGACCAAGAGACCCAGTACTTC. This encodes CATSRDKFVDQETQYF.